This TCR beta chain was sequenced during a study of blood T cell repertoires in COVID-19. Whole-study context: COVID-19 samples, acute and convalescent, were from the United States, Italy and Spain. Sample material is recorded as cDNA or gDNA derived from T cells, B-cell-depleted T cells, or PBMCs.

In the original processing: Cell counts per sample came from amplifying reference gene primers. The table came from immunoSEQ multiplex PCR; TCRdb's copy has only in-frame clones and leaves some out. The V and J calls and the clone size are those of that table, but D and trimming were determined from the DNA. The data contain 60,000 to 80,000 clones, around 87% of them singletons. The ends lost 6 bases at V and 4 bases at J; junction bases unmatched: 5. There are 14 residues in the CDR3. Germline CDR1 MDHEN, CDR2 SYDVKM. Sample: peripheral blood. This receptor was obtained from a human donor in a cohort sampled during active COVID-19. This chain uses TRBV28 with TRBJ2-3; 9 bases are a match to TRBD1. CDR3: CASSGTGYPDTQYF. CDR3 nucleotides: TGTGCCAGCAGCGGGACAGGGTACCCAGATACGCAGTATTTT.